This paragraph covers one T cell receptor beta chain sequence. Treatment denoted: around 19 received Ad26.COV2.S at low or high dose, single or two shots; 5 received placebo; per-sample allocation not given. All samples were drawn on day 63, counting from the first vaccine or placebo injection. The CDR3 runs to 14 residues. The ends were cut back, 1 base at V and 3 bases at J, with 9 bases in the middle. The germline V gene encodes CDR1 MNHEY and CDR2 SMNVEV (reference sequence). This sample is part of a study of Ad26.COV2.S vaccination and SARS-CoV-2 variants. The table came from immunoSEQ multiplex PCR; TCRdb's copy has only in-frame clones and leaves some out. The sample holds about 350,000 clones, 88% seen once.

The specimen comprised peripheral blood, sampled in a trial of Ad26.COV2.S vaccine versus placebo. The chain employs TRBV27 and TRBJ1-1, with D perhaps TRBD1 (5 bases). This TCR derives from a person between 18 and 65 years old who received the Ad26.COV2.S COVID-19 vaccine or a placebo. CDR3 residues: CASSLWGGYTEAFF. The CDR3 DNA follows: TGTGCCAGCAGTTTATGGGGGGGGTACACTGAAGCTTTCTTT.